This TCR beta chain is drawn from a study of T cells in Graves' hyperthyroidism and ophthalmopathy. Study-wide results and limits: Blood shared most expanded thyroid clonotypes above 0.001.

The CDR3 covers 14 residues. Deletions cut 4 bases from V and 3 bases from J, with 12 bases between. From germline, CDR1 is KGHDR and CDR2 SFDVKD. Newly diagnosed hyperthyroidism patients aged 18 to 65 years had disease lasting under 2 months. Template material for amplifying TCR beta CDR3 regions consisted of RNA transcripts. Using the HTBI primer set, a first-round RT-PCR was run on the TCR CDR3. TCRdb redid the calling of the multiplex PCR reads with MiXCR, one entry per CDR3 protein. Of roughly 300,000 distinct CDR3 sequences listed, 25% are singletons. This clonotype was seen many times. The target antigen is unknown.

The receptor's source is a man aged 35-49 years with Graves' hyperthyroidism that later progressed to Graves' ophthalmopathy. The chain combines TRBV24-1 with TRBJ2-7; D gene uncertain. Source material: blood. The CDR3 loop reads CATSEGSPNYEQYF. The CDR3 DNA follows: TGTGCCACCAGTGAGGGCAGCCCGAACTACGAGCAGTACTTC.